The sequence of this TCR beta chain was determined in a study of T-cell reconstitution after alpha-beta-depleted transplantation in children. A TCRbeta library incorporating unique molecular identifiers was prepared. A single record per CDR3 protein comes from TCRdb applying MiXCR to the PCR reads. The sample carries 170,000 or so distinct CDR3 sequences, approximately 6.8% recorded once. The CDR3 extends over 15 amino acids. Germline CDR1 SGHVS, CDR2 FNYEAQ. Trimming cost V 1 base and J 4 bases, with 13 bases left between them. The chain has TRBV7-6 and TRBJ1-1; D uncertain. The clonotype comes from a human donor who donated a stem cell graft to a child with Wiskott-Aldrich syndrome. Sequencing was performed on PBMCs from the stem cell graft donor, taken from the stem cell graft. The CDR3 loop is CASSLGVGLGTEAFF. In nucleotides, the CDR3 is TGTGCCAGCAGCTTAGGGGTCGGTCTCGGCACTGAAGCTTTCTTT.